These 16 T cell receptor beta chains were sequenced from one sample in a study of blood T cell repertoires in COVID-19. The assay was immunoSEQ multiplex PCR, and TCRdb's table has in-frame clones only and misses some. Among 99,000 or so clones listed, about three quarters were seen once. Sequenced input: peripheral blood. The receptors come from an older woman with acute or convalescent COVID-19.

CDR3 sequence (DNA): TGTGCCAGCAGTCCAACCGTGGGACTAGCGAGATCGAACACCGGGGAGCTGTTTTTT. Translating gives CASSPTVGLARSNTGELFF. J is TRBJ2-2 and V is TRBV27, with 10 bases fitting TRBD2. The CDR3 is 19 residues long. From germline, CDR1 is MNHEY and CDR2 SMNVEV (reference sequence). The V gene end was trimmed by 5 bases and the J gene end by 0 bases; junction bases not matched to a gene: 12.

The chain couples TRBV7-2 to TRBJ2-7; 8 bases map to TRBD1. J was trimmed by 5 bases and V by 4 bases; bases with no gene match: 7. This CDR3 has 14 residues. The germline V gene has CDR1 SGHTA and CDR2 FQGNSA. CDR3: CASSSRQGQNEQYF. In DNA form, the CDR3 reads TGTGCCAGCAGCTCGAGACAGGGGCAGAACGAGCAGTACTTC.

This chain connects TRBV4-1 to TRBJ1-1; no firm D call. Trimming cost V 3 bases and J 0 bases, with 8 bases left between them. The CDR3 consists of 14 residues. In germline, CDR1 is MGHRA, CDR2 YSYEKL. The CDR3 DNA reads TGCGCCAGCAGCCACGAGACTGTGAACACTGAAGCTTTCTTT. Its translation is CASSHETVNTEAFF.

The J gene is TRBJ2-7, the V gene TRBV2, with D possibly matching TRBD2 (5 bases). The length of the CDR3 is 13 residues. In germline, CDR1 is SNHLY, CDR2 FYNNEI. Trimming removed 7 bases from V and 7 bases from J, with 17 bases in between. This CDR3 reads CASTDNGVREQYF. The DNA for the CDR3 is TGTGCCAGCACCGACAACGGGGTTCGGGAGCAGTACTTC.

This clone has only a few counts. J is TRBJ1-2 and V is TRBV12-3 or TRBV12-4; weak D call: TRBD1 (5 bases). Trimming left V 5 bases short and J 8 bases short, with 15 bases between. The CDR3 runs to 13 residues. The CDR3 loop reads CASSLDPRVGYTF. The CDR3 region has the DNA TGTGCCAGCAGTCTCGACCCCAGGGTCGGCTACACCTTC.

V usage is TRBV6-6 and J usage is TRBJ2-7; D gene ambiguous. This CDR3 has 14 residues. The V end was cut by 4 bases, the J end by 3 bases, with 13 bases between. CDR1 is MNHNY, CDR2 SVGAGI, per germline (reference sequence). CDR3 sequence reads: CASSSDTVIYEQYF. CDR3 DNA: TGTGCCAGCAGTTCTGACACGGTCATCTACGAGCAGTACTTC.

The chain couples TRBV9 to TRBJ2-3; tentatively, D is TRBD2 (7 bases). Germline values: CDR1 SGDLS, CDR2 YYNGEE. The CDR3 extends over 17 amino acids. V lost 0 bases, J lost 5 bases, and 19 bases lay in between. Here the CDR3 DNA reads TGTGCCAGCAGCGTAGCAGGTGGGAGGGGGGTTGGAGATACGCAGTATTTT. Residues: CASSVAGGRGVGDTQYF.

Only a few counts were recorded for this clone. The chain is built from TRBV12-2 and TRBJ2-3; the table gives TRBD2 as D, unverified against the DNA. TRBV12-2 is a pseudogene. The length of the CDR3 is 13 residues. Here the CDR3 reads CASRLEPADTQYF. The CDR3 DNA reads TGTGCAAGTCGCTTAGAGCCCGCAGATACGCAGTATTTT.

The J gene is TRBJ1-2, the V gene TRBV5-1; 9 bases line up with TRBD1. The ends lost 4 bases at V and 4 bases at J; junction bases unmatched: 5. This CDR3 region has 14 residues. Per the germline V gene, CDR1 is SGHRS and CDR2 is YFSETQ. The CDR3 is CASSRDRALYGYTF. The CDR3, as DNA: TGCGCCAGCAGCCGGGACAGGGCCCTCTATGGCTACACCTTC.

The rearrangement uses TRBV7-9 and TRBJ2-4; 7 nucleotides match TRBD2. The V gene's germline CDR1 is SEHNR and CDR2 FQNEAQ (reference sequence). The CDR3 loop spans 14 amino acids. Trimming cost V 1 base and J 7 bases; bases outside gene matches: 4. The CDR3 is CASSLGGTNNIQYF. Here the CDR3 DNA reads TGTGCCAGCAGCTTAGGTGGGACTAACAACATTCAGTACTTC.

The rearrangement joins TRBV7-2 to TRBJ2-5; a weak D match, TRBD2 (7 bases). CDR1 and CDR2 from the germline V gene are SGHTA and FQGNSA. There are 14 residues in the CDR3. Trimming took 7 bases from V and 2 from J, leaving 14 bases between them. CDR3 sequence reads: CASMVGGLQETQYF. In DNA, the CDR3 is TGTGCCAGCATGGTGGGGGGGCTGCAAGAGACCCAGTACTTC.

This clone was observed a few times. The chain combines TRBV19 with TRBJ1-1; TRBD1 is a possible D gene (6 bases). The CDR3 is made up of 16 amino acids. The germline V gene has CDR1 LNHDA and CDR2 SQIVND (reference sequence). V was shortened by 6 bases and J by 1 base, with 18 bases between the two germline ends. The CDR3 spells CASSPWRGGTNTEAFF. CDR3 sequence (DNA): TGTGCCAGTAGCCCCTGGAGGGGGGGAACGAACACTGAAGCTTTCTTT.

The V call is TRBV3-1 (or the pseudogene TRBV3-2), the J call TRBJ2-5; the D is unclear. CDR1 LGHDT and CDR2 YNNKEL come from the germline V gene (reference sequence). Trimming cost V 4 bases and J 2 bases, with 8 bases left between them. This CDR3 is built from 13 residues. The CDR3 here is CASSRGSQETQYF. Written as DNA, the CDR3 is TGTGCCAGCAGCCGTGGCTCACAAGAGACCCAGTACTTC.

This chain links TRBV10-3 with TRBJ1-2; a possible D gene is TRBD1 (6 bases). With 4 bases removed from V and 6 bases from J, the gap between germline ends came to 12 bases. The CDR3 has 13 amino acids. From germline, CDR1 is ENHRY and CDR2 SYGVKD. The CDR3 nucleotides read TGTGCCATCAGTGGCACAGGGCCCCATGGCTACACCTTC. Protein product: CAISGTGPHGYTF.

The rearrangement links TRBV28 to TRBJ2-7; TRBD1 is a possible D gene (6 bases). V was cut by 6 bases and J by 4 bases, with 22 bases left in between. Germline V lookup: CDR1 MDHEN, CDR2 SYDVKM. The CDR3 contains 16 residues. The CDR3 here is CASSETTGLKGYEQYF. The CDR3 nucleotides read TGTGCCAGCAGCGAAACCACAGGGTTGAAGGGGTACGAGCAGTACTTC.

The J gene is TRBJ1-2, the V gene TRBV30; D gene uncertain. CDR1 is GTSNPN and CDR2 is SVGIG in the germline V gene (reference sequence). V was cut by 1 base and J by 5 bases, with 14 bases left in between. The CDR3 totals 14 residues. The CDR3 sequence: CAWSATRTSYGYTF. Here the CDR3 DNA reads TGTGCCTGGAGTGCGACTCGTACCTCATATGGCTACACCTTC.